This TCR beta chain emerged from a study of T cells in Graves' hyperthyroidism and ophthalmopathy. In the ophthalmopathy cohort, Clinical Activity Score was at least 3, NOSPECS grade at least 4, and duration under 3 months. Using RNA transcripts as the source, TCR beta CDR3 regions were amplified. HTBI primers were employed in a first-round RT-PCR of the TCR CDR3. A single record per CDR3 protein comes from TCRdb applying MiXCR to the multiplex PCR reads. Of about 400,000 distinct CDR3 sequences detected, about 15% appear once; the ten largest clones hold about 19%. This clonotype was seen many times. V was cut by 7 bases and J by 3 bases, with 12 bases left in between. CDR1 and CDR2 from the germline V gene are MDHEN and SYDVKM. The CDR3 extends over 13 amino acids.

J is TRBJ2-5 and V is TRBV28, with TRBD1 as a possible D gene (6 bases). This sequence was found in a woman aged 25 to 39 with Graves' ophthalmopathy. Sequencing used blood. CDR3 region: CASMGAIKETQYF. The CDR3 DNA follows: TGTGCCAGCATGGGGGCTATAAAAGAGACCCAGTACTTC.